The next 27 T cell receptor beta chains were all read from a single sample in a study of blood T cell repertoires in COVID-19. Assay: immunoSEQ multiplex PCR; the TCRdb copy retains only in-frame clones and omits some. The sample has about 190,000 clones, more than 75% seen once. Sequenced material: PBMCs or T cells enriched from blood (not recorded which). The receptors originated from a woman between 45 and 60 years old with acute COVID-19.

V usage is TRBV6-5 and J usage is TRBJ1-6; 8 bases match TRBD1. Trimming at V came to 7 bases and at J to 7 bases, leaving 9 bases not matched to a gene. From germline, CDR1 is MNHEY and CDR2 SVGAGI. The CDR3 contains 15 residues. CDR3 coding DNA: TGTGCCAGCACCGAGACAGGGGTAGTGAATTCACCCCTCCACTTT. Encoded protein: CASTETGVVNSPLHF.

The V call is TRBV29-1, the J call TRBJ1-3; no reliable D call. The germline CDR1 and CDR2 sequences are SQVTM and ANQGSEA. The CDR3 runs to 13 residues. Trimming shortened V by 2 bases and J by 3 bases, and 8 bases separated the two germline ends. CDR3 in amino acids: CSVESPGGNTIYF. Here the CDR3 DNA reads TGCAGCGTTGAATCGCCCGGTGGAAACACCATATATTTT.

The rearrangement joins TRBV6-2 or TRBV6-3 to TRBJ2-7; tentative D call: TRBD1 (5 bases). V lost 5 bases and J 3 bases, leaving 17 bases between the germline ends. CDR3 length: 15 residues. Germline CDR1 reads MNHEY; CDR2 reads SVGEGT. The CDR3 coding sequence is TGTGCCAGCAGTCGAGAACGAGGACACCGCTACGAGCAGTACGTC. Translation gives CASSRERGHRYEQYV.

This sequence joins TRBV9 and TRBJ1-1, with 11 bases identical to TRBD1. After removal of 4 bases from V and 7 bases from J, the junction contained 15 bases not matched to a gene. CDR3 length: 17 amino acids. CDR1 and CDR2 from the germline V gene are SGDLS and YYNGEE. CDR3 sequence reads: CASSIIRTGGGRDEAFF. CDR3 coding DNA: TGTGCCAGCAGCATTATTCGGACAGGGGGCGGCCGGGATGAAGCTTTCTTT.

V usage is TRBV5-4 and J usage is TRBJ1-1; TRBD1 matches at 11 bases. V gave up 2 bases and J gave up 4 bases; unmatched junction bases: 4. The length of the CDR3 is 15 residues. Germline CDR1 is SGHNT and CDR2 is YYREEE (reference sequence). This CDR3 is CASSFLDRGPTEAFF. CDR3 nucleotides: TGTGCCAGCAGCTTTCTGGACAGGGGGCCCACTGAAGCTTTCTTT.

The chain combines TRBV29-1 with TRBJ2-2; 10 nucleotides agree with TRBD2. The germline CDR1 and CDR2 sequences are SQVTM and ANQGSEA. This CDR3 region has 15 residues. Unmatched junction bases numbered 4, after V lost 2 bases and J lost 4 bases. The CDR3 spells CSVERTSGGTGELFF. DNA of the CDR3: TGCAGCGTTGAAAGGACTAGCGGTGGCACCGGGGAGCTGTTTTTT.

Ten or more counts support this clone. The V call is TRBV30, the J call TRBJ1-5; TRBD1 might be the D (5 bases). Trimming took 0 bases from V and 8 from J, leaving 14 bases between them. Germline V gene sequence: CDR1 GTSNPN, CDR2 SVGIG (reference sequence). The CDR3 length is 14 residues. Written as DNA, the CDR3 is TGTGCCTGGAGTGTACCCCAGGGTGGTGAGCCCCAGCATTTT. It specifies CAWSVPQGGEPQHF. Looking up the rest from reference TRBV30 and TRBJ1-5 gives the full variable domain: SQTIHQWPATLVQPVGSPLSLECTVEGTSNPNLYWYRQAAGRGLQLLFYSVGIGQISSEVPQNLSASRPQDRQFILSSKKLLLSDSGFYLCAWSVPQGGEPQHFGDGTRLSIL.

The gene calls are TRBV19 and TRBJ1-2; weak D call: TRBD1 (6 bases). V was cut by 5 bases and J by 5 bases, with 18 bases left in between. Germline V lookup: CDR1 LNHDA, CDR2 SQIVND (reference sequence). CDR3 length: 15 residues. The CDR3 DNA sequence: TGTGCCAGTAGTCCAGACAGAGGTCAGGGGTATGGCTACACCTTC. It specifies CASSPDRGQGYGYTF.

This chain links TRBV5-1 with TRBJ1-4, with TRBD1 as a possible D gene (5 bases). Trimming stripped 0 bases from V and 5 bases from J, with 11 bases between. There are 15 residues in the CDR3. Germline V gene lookup returns CDR1 SGHRS and CDR2 YFSETQ. The CDR3 nucleotides are TGCGCCAGCAGCTTGGAGGGGAGGACAAATGAAAAACTGTTTTTT. Translating gives CASSLEGRTNEKLFF. The full variable domain, in which reference TRBV5-1 and TRBJ1-4 provide the parts outside the CDR3, is KAGVTQTPRYLIKTRGQQVTLSCSPISGHRSVSWYQQTPGQGLQFLFEYFSETQRNKGNFPGRFSGRQFSNSRSEMNVSTLELGDSALYLCASSLEGRTNEKLFFGSGTQLSVL.

This chain links TRBV12-3 or TRBV12-4 with TRBJ1-1; tentative D call: TRBD1 (5 bases). Trimming took 3 bases from V and 7 from J, leaving 12 bases between them. The CDR3 length is 13 residues. The CDR3 spells CASSFLQEIEAFF. In nucleotides, the CDR3 is TGTGCCAGCAGTTTTTTACAGGAGATTGAAGCTTTCTTT.

The V and J genes are TRBV6-5 and TRBJ1-2, with D possibly being TRBD1 (6 bases). Trimming removed 3 bases from V and 6 bases from J, with 17 bases in between. The CDR3 has 15 residues. Germline loops: CDR1 MNHEY, CDR2 SVGAGI. In DNA form, the CDR3 reads TGTGCCAGCAGTTATCGAACACAGGGTAGCCATGGCTACACCTTC. Its translation is CASSYRTQGSHGYTF.

Regarding this clone: The sample contains more than one DNA sequence encoding this CDR3. The CDR3 region has the DNA TGTGCCAGCAGTTTGGCAGGCTACGAGCAGTACGTC. It translates to CASSLAGYEQYV. The chain recombines TRBV28 with TRBJ2-7; no clear D gene. The CDR3 has 12 residues. V lost 3 bases and J 3 bases, leaving 6 bases between the germline ends. Germline loops: CDR1 MDHEN, CDR2 SYDVKM.

This rearrangement joins TRBV6-1 to TRBJ2-7; 7 bases fit TRBD1. Germline V CDR1 and CDR2: MNHNS, SASEGT. CDR3 length: 15 amino acids. The V gene end was trimmed by 1 base and the J gene end by 3 bases; junction bases not matched to a gene: 6. The CDR3 is CASSEGTGGFYEQYV. The CDR3 nucleotides read TGTGCCAGCAGTGAAGGGACAGGAGGATTCTACGAGCAGTACGTC.

V and J are TRBV30 and TRBJ2-5; D is perhaps TRBD1 (7 bases). Germline V gives CDR1 GTSNPN, CDR2 SVGIG (reference sequence). V lost 2 bases, J lost 7 bases, and 14 bases lay in between. The CDR3 length is 13 residues. CDR3 DNA sequence: TGTGCCTGGAGTTCACGACAGGGAGGGACCCAGTACTTC. Translated, it gives CAWSSRQGGTQYF.

J is TRBJ1-1 and V is TRBV13; 7 bases fit TRBD1. The trim removed 2 bases at V and 0 bases at J, leaving 9 bases unmatched. This CDR3 region has 17 residues. Per germline, CDR1 PRHDT and CDR2 FYEKMQ (reference sequence). DNA of the CDR3: TGTGCCAGCAGCTTACGGACCCCGGGACAGTTGAACACTGAAGCTTTCTTT. Translation: CASSLRTPGQLNTEAFF.

V and J are TRBV14 and TRBJ1-3; D not certain. The CDR3 loop spans 14 amino acids. The germline V gene has CDR1 SGHDN and CDR2 FVKESK. Trimming left V 4 bases short and J 0 bases short, with 7 bases between. CDR3 nucleotide sequence: TGTGCCAGCAGCCTCTCTCTCTCTGGAAACACCATATATTTT. Amino acids: CASSLSLSGNTIYF. Looking up the rest from reference TRBV14 and TRBJ1-3 gives the full variable domain: EAGVTQFPSHSVIEKGQTVTLRCDPISGHDNLYWYRRVMGKEIKFLLHFVKESKQDESGMPNNRFLAERTGGTYSTLKVQPAELEDSGVYFCASSLSLSGNTIYFGEGSWLTVV.

The chain couples TRBV19 to TRBJ1-4; 10 bases are a match to TRBD1. The germline V gene encodes CDR1 LNHDA and CDR2 SQIVND (reference sequence). The ends lost 8 bases at V and 8 bases at J; junction bases unmatched: 5. The CDR3 has 13 residues. The CDR3 reads CASLDRGMEKLFF. In DNA form, the CDR3 reads TGTGCCAGTCTGGACAGGGGGATGGAAAAACTGTTTTTT. Looking up the rest from reference TRBV19 and TRBJ1-4 gives the full variable domain: DGGITQSPKYLFRKEGQNVTLSCEQNLNHDAMYWYRQDPGQGLRLIYYSQIVNDFQKGDIAEGYSVSREKKESFPLTVTSAQKNPTAFYLCASLDRGMEKLFFGSGTQLSVL.

The V call is TRBV9, the J call TRBJ2-2; D might be TRBD2 (7 bases). V lost 2 bases and J lost 3, with 11 bases in between. The V gene's germline CDR1 is SGDLS and CDR2 YYNGEE. This CDR3 comprises 15 residues. Here the CDR3 reads CASSVGGRDTGELFF. The CDR3 nucleotides are TGTGCCAGCAGCGTCGGGGGGCGTGACACCGGGGAGCTGTTTTTT.

The CDR3, as DNA: TGTGCCAGCAGCTTGACAGGGTCCACCGGGGAGCTGTTTTTT. It yields the protein CASSLTGSTGELFF. The V gene is TRBV5-4, the J gene TRBJ2-2, with a possible D match to TRBD1 (6 bases). Trimming left V 1 base short and J 4 bases short, with 8 bases between. The CDR3 extends over 14 amino acids. Germline V lookup: CDR1 SGHNT, CDR2 YYREEE (reference sequence).

J is TRBJ1-2 and V is TRBV3-1 (or the pseudogene TRBV3-2); D unresolved. V lost 1 base to trimming and J lost 7 bases, with 7 bases between them. Germline V gene data show CDR1 as LGHDT and CDR2 as YNNKEL (reference sequence). The CDR3 covers 12 residues. CDR3 protein: CASSQGYTGYTF. The CDR3, as DNA: TGTGCCAGCAGCCAAGGTTACACTGGCTACACCTTC.

This clone was seen more than once but under ten times. The chain is built from TRBV10-3 and TRBJ1-4; 7 bases map to TRBD1. The germline V gene has CDR1 ENHRY and CDR2 SYGVKD. The ends lost 3 bases at V and 8 bases at J; junction bases unmatched: 3. The CDR3 is made up of 13 amino acids. Here the CDR3 DNA reads TGTGCCATCAGTGAACAGGGGCAAGAAAAACTGTTTTTT. Protein sequence: CAISEQGQEKLFF.

V gene TRBV7-2 combines with J gene TRBJ1-2; TRBD1 aligns across 10 bases. In germline, CDR1 is SGHTA, CDR2 FQGNSA. The CDR3 length is 18 residues. J was trimmed by 8 bases and V by 1 base; bases with no gene match: 16. CDR3 protein: CASSLGVLGQGPGRGYTF. For the CDR3, the DNA is TGTGCCAGCAGCTTAGGGGTATTGGGACAGGGGCCCGGAAGGGGCTACACCTTC.

The chain is built from TRBV6-4 and TRBJ2-1; TRBD1 matches at 9 bases. Unmatched junction bases numbered 6, after V lost 6 bases and J lost 6 bases. Germline V gene lookup returns CDR1 MRHNA and CDR2 SNTAGT. The CDR3 runs 14 residues. For the CDR3, the DNA is TGTGCCAGCAGACCGGGACAGGGTGTCAATGAGCAGTTCTTC. Translating it yields CASRPGQGVNEQFF.

The CDR3 sequence is CASARGSNQPQHF. For the CDR3, the DNA is TGTGCCAGCGCCCGGGGTAGCAATCAGCCCCAGCATTTT. J is TRBJ1-5 and V is TRBV6-5, with D unresolved. Trimming took 8 bases from V and 0 from J, leaving 8 bases between them. CDR3 length equals 13 residues. Germline lookup yields CDR1 MNHEY and CDR2 SVGAGI.

This clone appeared a single time. The chain has TRBV28 and TRBJ2-3; 9 bases are a match to TRBD1. V shed 4 bases, J shed 2 bases, and the junction held 19 bases outside the gene matches. In germline, CDR1 is MDHEN, CDR2 SYDVKM. The CDR3 has 20 residues. CDR3 in DNA: TGTGCCAGCAGTTCCCCCGGGACAGGGCGTCAAATTACCTTCACAGATACGCAGTATTTT. This codes for CASSSPGTGRQITFTDTQYF.

This clone was counted ten times or more. This chain uses TRBV3-1 (or the pseudogene TRBV3-2) with TRBJ1-1; unclear D gene. Between the trimmed V and J ends, which lost 3 bases and 3 bases, there was a span of 11 bases. From germline, CDR1 is LGHDT and CDR2 YNNKEL (reference sequence). CDR3 size: 14 residues. The CDR3 is CASSQRHGDTEAFF. The CDR3 nucleotides are TGTGCCAGCAGCCAGCGGCACGGGGACACTGAAGCTTTCTTT.

This chain joins TRBV19 and TRBJ2-5; D may be TRBD2 (5 bases). Germline V gives CDR1 LNHDA, CDR2 SQIVND (reference sequence). V was trimmed by 10 bases and J by 5 bases, leaving 17 bases between them. The CDR3 extends over 13 amino acids. CDR3 amino acids: CATKLPGGETQYF. Written as DNA, the CDR3 is TGTGCCACAAAACTGCCGGGCGGGGAGACCCAGTACTTC.